This T cell receptor (beta chain) was sequenced during a study of cytomegalovirus exposure and HLA in healthy donors (dated by TCRdb to about 2017). With regard to the full study: According to an earlier analysis of around 600 of the donors, 150 million to 200 million T cells yielded roughly 100 million unique TCR beta sequences and around 300 Gb of sequence data. Typing coverage differed by locus: A, B, C, DRB1 and DQB1 were typed in roughly 620-640 donors, DQA1 in 522, DPA1 in around 600, and DPB1 in 450 to 480. Among about 370 genotyped donors of the cohort, an average of around 220,000 unique TCR beta nucleotide sequences was sequenced per donor, of which about 18% were non-productive. Donor age, sex, ethnicity and CMV serostatus were collected together with the repertoire data. Of the approximately 400 genotyped donors, more than 75% were placed in the genetic ancestry cluster associated with self-reported Caucasian donors. The study aimed to test whether signatures of past pathogen exposure could be identified by cataloging public T cell receptors. A separate validation cohort of roughly 120 different subjects was used in addition to the approximately 640-subject first cohort. The study used immunosequencing to profile the T cell repertoires of approximately 640 subjects and linked those repertoires to cytomegalovirus serostatus. In a later analysis, previously published TCR beta repertoires from 666 donors were re-analyzed and high-resolution HLA genotyping was added so that TCR occurrence patterns could be studied. A later genetic analysis used genome-wide SNP genotypes for about 60% of the roughly 700 donors, treating that subset as a discovery cohort. To predict cytomegalovirus infection status, the study combined high-throughput TCR immunosequencing, statistical association of individual TCRs with disease status, and machine learning. Every discovery cohort repertoire had been produced on one sequencing platform. In an earlier analysis of a few hundred of the donors, high-throughput TCR beta sequencing was used to judge whether each TCR beta V gene segment behaved as functional or pseudogenic. An early release that covered about 640 HLA-typed donors contained approximately 300 gigabases of sequencing data and approximately 85 million unique TCR sequences. In the later analysis, no new phenotypic data were used to find candidate immune exposures; instead, reliance was placed on TCR beta sequences and their occurrence across donors. Four to six DR-DQ haplotypes were handled as single units for association and clustering because linkage in the cohort was strong. Class I and class II HLA loci were covered by the typing at four-digit resolution.

With regard to this clone: Its antigen remains undetermined. No base qualities exist here, and no much larger clone lies one base off it.

The library relied on the immunoSEQ multiplex PCR assay. For the multiplex PCR, a mixture combining 60 forward primers for TCR Vbeta segments and 13 reverse primers for TCR Jbeta segments was used. Amplification of the CDR3 region of rearranged TCR beta genes was performed with a multiplex PCR assay on genomic DNA. The Illumina HiSeq System was used to sequence the amplified TCR beta libraries as 87-base-pair reads. The source study handled its data this way. In a later analysis, tens of millions of unique TCR beta chains were counted across the roughly 700 repertoires, and about 9.9 million of these chains were shared by at least two donors. Raw reads were error-corrected and collapsed into unique sequences by a nearest-neighbor algorithm in which closely related sequences were merged to remove PCR and sequencing errors. To assign V, D and J gene segments, CDR3 sequences were aligned to IMGT reference sequences. Each retained sequence needed at least a six-nucleotide match to both a V gene segment and a J gene segment. A rearrangement counted as productive if the CDR3 had no stop codons and remained in frame with V and J, and every other rearrangement counted as non-productive. Following IMGT convention, CDR3 was defined as the stretch from the second conserved V-encoded cysteine up to the conserved J-encoded phenylalanine. The earlier analysis of fewer than 700 of the donors excluded sequences that lacked an unambiguous match to a single V gene segment. An earlier analysis of several hundred of the donors called V segments functional above 56.7% productive rearrangements and segregating when the between-donor standard deviation exceeded 5%. A statistical classification framework was built to diagnose cytomegalovirus status from the catalog of TCR beta chain sequences. In a later analysis, TCR nucleotide sequences were compared against IMGT/GENE-DB human TR gene sequences so that V and J genes could be assigned. A later analysis assigned CDR3 sequences and most-parsimonious VDJ recombination scenarios with the TCRdist pipeline. In a later analysis, every TCR beta chain was defined by the combination of its CDR3 amino acid sequence and its V-gene family, and reads without a unique V-gene family were dropped. As a way to deal with suspected cross-contamination and a sequencing artifact, a later analysis dropped over 550 nucleotide sequences that were highly shared and had low generation probability. For each public chain, a later analysis derived a clonal expansion index from normalized ranks of inferred template counts within each repertoire. In a later analysis, generation probabilities were computed with a VDJ recombination model fitted to out-of-frame rearrangements, and the resulting probabilities were checked against IGoR. A later analysis scored TCR-TCR, TCR-HLA and TCR-CMV co-occurrence with hypergeometric tests, applying a repertoire-size bias correction to TCR pairs. A later analysis estimated false discovery rates by permuting HLA or CMV assignments 20 times. A later analysis grouped co-occurring TCRs with DBSCAN, adding TCRdist sequence similarity when clustering within HLA-allele-positive subsets. Repertoires with fewer than 30,000 or more than 120,000 public chains were left out of co-occurrence clustering, as were five repertoires with anomalous nucleotide sharing. TCRdb carries this immuneACCESS record with in-frame sequences only. Its versions omit some clonotypes, under half of them owing to an unresolved V gene in the studies checked, with the rest unexplained. V, J and clone size derive from that table, while D and trimming were established from the DNA sequence. For this sample the table gives about 150,000 clones, of which about 72% were detected only once. The top ten constitute around 4.7% of the sample.

Findings and caveats that apply to the study as a whole: The cohort was sequenced for TCR beta chains only, and without alpha or paired-chain data the features that could be detected were limited. Because counts were too low, 15 to 20 rarely observed V segments, including chromosome 9 orphons, were excluded from the earlier analysis of 587 of the donors. A further reported finding was that TCR beta sequences accurately predicted the HLA-A and HLA-B alleles for most subjects in the first cohort. The classifier was reported to diagnose cytomegalovirus status with high specificity and sensitivity in both the original and validation cohorts. Linkage disequilibrium might explain the correlated functional status among segregating V segments, but an unknown experimental factor could not be excluded. Strong co-occurrence of HLA alleles, especially DR and DQ, made assigning TCR associations to individual alleles difficult. In a later analysis, several top co-occurrence clusters were reported to appear linked to parvovirus B19, influenza, CMV and Epstein-Barr virus. According to a later analysis, most CMV-associated TCR beta chains appeared to be HLA-restricted, and the HLA associations seemed to be driven largely by CMV exposure. In a later genetic analysis, fewer N-insertions in productive TCRs were reported among donors in an Asian-associated ancestry cluster than the approximately 710-donor mean. The presence/absence analyses assumed that sequencing depth was roughly uniform across donors, and that assumption may not be true. In a later analysis, HLA-associated TCR beta chains showed more clonal expansion and lower generation probabilities than non-associated chains that were equally common. At a false discovery rate of 0.05, a later analysis linked some 17,000 TCR beta sequences to specific HLA alleles. For the cohort, immune exposure information was limited to CMV serostatus. Across donors, most TCR sequences were observed very rarely, whereas some public TCRs were present in many individuals. In a later analysis, TCR association rates were found to vary across HLA loci, with the most associated TCRs seen for DRB1 alleles and the fewest for HLA-C alleles. The sequencing pipeline was judged likely to have produced a cluster of highly shared sequence variants as a technical artifact. The study listed 150 to 200 TCR beta chains as associated with cytomegalovirus. In an earlier analysis of over 550 of the donors, most TCR beta V segments were observed in productive rearrangements about 90% or about 30% of the time, broadly matching IMGT annotations. An association between a missense DCLRE1C variant and V-gene and J-gene trimming of TCR beta chains was found in a later genetic analysis and replicated in an independent cohort. The authors suggested that the approach could potentially be generalized to other disease states and immunological phenotypes. Because some donors lacked HLA typing at each locus, the association tests relied only on the typed subset. In vitro tests confirmed that three of the cytomegalovirus-associated TCR beta chains recognize cytomegalovirus antigens.

The cohort comprised around 700 healthy bone marrow donors. Cohort members were all nominally healthy when sampled, although unrecorded immune exposures were likely present. The donor was CMV seronegative and belonged to the group of under 400 seronegative cohort members. Each donor provided a peripheral blood sample, and peripheral blood mononuclear cells were used for TCR beta sequencing. Genomic DNA extraction from the blood cell samples was performed with the Qiagen DNeasy Blood Extraction Kit. The sample comprised PBMCs. The sequence was collected from a man between 60 and 70 years old in good health and CMV-seronegative.

The DNA is TGTGCCAGCAGCTTAGACAGGGGGGGGACTGAAGCTTTCTTT. The translation is CASSLDRGGTEAFF. The chain uses TRBV7-8 and TRBJ1-1; TRBD1 matches 8 bases in the middle. The CDR3 goes from the cysteine to the phenylalanine over 14 residues. Just CDR3 DNA is preserved here, 42 bases in frame from base 1. Sequences SGHVS (CDR1) and FQNEAQ (CDR2) are obtained from the germline V gene. Clipping removes 1 base from V and 5 bases from J, with 3 as the unmatched junction base count.